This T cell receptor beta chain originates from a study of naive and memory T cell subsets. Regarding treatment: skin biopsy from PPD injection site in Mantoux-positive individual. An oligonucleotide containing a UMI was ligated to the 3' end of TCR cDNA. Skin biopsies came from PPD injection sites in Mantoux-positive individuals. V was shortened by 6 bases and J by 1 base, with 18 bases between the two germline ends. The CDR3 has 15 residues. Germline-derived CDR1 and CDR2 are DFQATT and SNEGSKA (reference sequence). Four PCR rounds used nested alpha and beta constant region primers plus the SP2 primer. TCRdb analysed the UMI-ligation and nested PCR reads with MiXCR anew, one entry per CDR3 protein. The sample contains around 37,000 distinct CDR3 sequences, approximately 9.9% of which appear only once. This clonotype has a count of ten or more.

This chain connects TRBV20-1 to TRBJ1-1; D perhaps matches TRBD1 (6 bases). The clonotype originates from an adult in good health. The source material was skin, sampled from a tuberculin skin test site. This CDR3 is CSAQGTTYSNTEAFF. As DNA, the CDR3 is TGCAGTGCCCAGGGGACGACGTATTCGAACACTGAAGCTTTCTTT.